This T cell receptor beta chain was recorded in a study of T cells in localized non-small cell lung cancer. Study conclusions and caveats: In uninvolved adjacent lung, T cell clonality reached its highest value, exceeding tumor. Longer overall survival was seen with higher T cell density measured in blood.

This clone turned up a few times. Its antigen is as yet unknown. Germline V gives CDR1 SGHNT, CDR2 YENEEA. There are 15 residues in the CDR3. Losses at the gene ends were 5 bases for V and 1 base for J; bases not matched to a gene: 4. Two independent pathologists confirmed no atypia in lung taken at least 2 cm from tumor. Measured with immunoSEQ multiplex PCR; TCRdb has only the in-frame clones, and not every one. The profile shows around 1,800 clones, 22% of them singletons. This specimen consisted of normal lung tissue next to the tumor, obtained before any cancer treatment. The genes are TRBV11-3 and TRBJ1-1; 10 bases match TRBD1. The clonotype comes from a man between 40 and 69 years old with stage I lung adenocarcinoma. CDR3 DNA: TGTGCCAGCAGCCTACGGGACAGGGGGAACACTGAAGCTTTCTTT. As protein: CASSLRDRGNTEAFF.